The rows below give T cell receptor beta chains drawn from one sample of a study of cytomegalovirus exposure and HLA in healthy donors. TCRdb keeps only in-frame clones here, not all; method: immunoSEQ multiplex PCR. In the table there are roughly 200,000 clones, 65% to 90% of which are singletons. The sample consisted of PBMCs. The receptors were sampled from a woman aged 25 to 39 in good health and CMV-seronegative. Each CDR3 is given with its conserved first and last residue. Fields, in order: D gene, J gene, clone size, V gene, CDR3 DNA, CDR3 protein. The D gene is left open where the match is weak. Only some rows state a clone size, as once, few, many or a class for expanded clones.

d_gene: -
j_gene: TRBJ2-3
abundance: -
v_gene: TRBV5-8
CDR3nt: TGTGCCAGCAGCTTGAGCGGGTCCGACACAGATACGCAGTATTTT
CDR3aa: CASSLSGSDTDTQYF

d_gene: -
j_gene: TRBJ2-7
abundance: -
v_gene: TRBV15
CDR3nt: TGTGCCACCAGGTCGGGAATCTACGAGCAGTACTTC
CDR3aa: CATRSGIYEQYF

d_gene: TRBD2
j_gene: TRBJ2-1
abundance: -
v_gene: TRBV28
CDR3nt: TGTGCCAGCCATACCCTAAGACTAGCGGGTTACAATGAGCAGTTCTTC
CDR3aa: CASHTLRLAGYNEQFF

d_gene: TRBD1
j_gene: TRBJ1-1
abundance: -
v_gene: TRBV2
CDR3nt: TGTGCCAGCCGCCGGGACAGGGAAATCACTGAAGCTTTCTTT
CDR3aa: CASRRDREITEAFF

d_gene: -
j_gene: TRBJ1-6
abundance: -
v_gene: TRBV5-6
CDR3nt: TGTGCCAGCAGCCCGGAGGTGGGGGGGCCACGCGGCTCACCCCTCCACTTT
CDR3aa: CASSPEVGGPRGSPLHF

d_gene: TRBD1
j_gene: TRBJ2-7
abundance: -
v_gene: TRBV29-1
CDR3nt: TGCAGCGCTGTGTCAGGACAGGGGGTCTACGAGCAGTACTTC
CDR3aa: CSAVSGQGVYEQYF

d_gene: -
j_gene: TRBJ1-2
abundance: once
v_gene: TRBV28
CDR3nt: TGTGCCAGCAGTCCCAGGGCCGGGGGGATTGCTAACTATGGCTACACCTTC
CDR3aa: CASSPRAGGIANYGYTF

d_gene: -
j_gene: TRBJ1-1
abundance: -
v_gene: TRBV29-1
CDR3nt: TGCAGCGTTCCCGGGTTTGAGGCTTTCTTT
CDR3aa: CSVPGFEAFF

d_gene: TRBD2
j_gene: TRBJ2-5
abundance: -
v_gene: TRBV7-3
CDR3nt: TGTGCCAGCAGCTTAGGGGGACTAGCGGGAGAGACCCAGTACTTC
CDR3aa: CASSLGGLAGETQYF

d_gene: TRBD1
j_gene: TRBJ2-7
abundance: -
v_gene: TRBV7-9
CDR3nt: TGTGCCAGCAGCCATACGGGGACAGATGAAATCTACGAGCAGTACTTC
CDR3aa: CASSHTGTDEIYEQYF

d_gene: TRBD1
j_gene: TRBJ2-7
abundance: -
v_gene: TRBV2
CDR3nt: TGTGCCAACCGACAGGGTAGCTCCTACGAGCAGTACTTC
CDR3aa: CANRQGSSYEQYF

d_gene: TRBD2
j_gene: TRBJ2-1
abundance: once
v_gene: TRBV25-1
CDR3nt: TGTGCCAGCAGTGAATTCGTAGCGGGATCCTACAATGAGCAGTTCTTC
CDR3aa: CASSEFVAGSYNEQFF

d_gene: TRBD1
j_gene: TRBJ2-7
abundance: once
v_gene: TRBV28
CDR3nt: TGTGCCAGCAGTGCTCCGGGACAGGGATTTGAAAAGCAGTACTTC
CDR3aa: CASSAPGQGFEKQYF

d_gene: -
j_gene: TRBJ2-7
abundance: -
v_gene: TRBV7-2
CDR3nt: TGTGCCAGCAGCCCGACGGGACTGGGCGACTACGAGCAGTACTTC
CDR3aa: CASSPTGLGDYEQYF

d_gene: TRBD1
j_gene: TRBJ2-4
abundance: -
v_gene: TRBV5-1
CDR3nt: TGCGCCAGCAGCTTGGGGGACAGGGCCAAAAACATTCAGTACTTC
CDR3aa: CASSLGDRAKNIQYF

d_gene: -
j_gene: TRBJ2-2
abundance: -
v_gene: TRBV10-3
CDR3nt: TGTGCCATCAGTGAGCCCACAGGGAGAACCGGGGAGCTGTTTTTT
CDR3aa: CAISEPTGRTGELFF